The rows below give T cell receptor beta chains drawn from one sample of a study of blood T cell repertoires in COVID-19. Only in-frame clones appear in the TCRdb table, and some are missing; sequencing was by immunoSEQ multiplex PCR. Of 150,000 to 200,000 clones detected, about 89% appear once; the ten largest clones hold under 2%. Sequencing was done on a sample of peripheral blood. All receptors derive from a man aged 18 to 29 who had recovered from COVID-19. Both conserved end residues are part of each CDR3. Each record gives: J gene, V gene, clone size, D gene, CDR3 length, CDR3 DNA, CDR3 protein. The D gene is left open where the match is weak. Clone size is shown for a subset of rows, as once, few, many or a class of expanded clone.

TRBJ2-3 | TRBV6-4 | NA | TRBD2 | 13 | TGTGCCAGCAGTGTTACTAGCGTGGATACGCAGTATTTT | CASSVTSVDTQYF
TRBJ2-6 | TRBV7-9 | NA | NA | 16 | TGTGCCAGCAGCTTATCAGGGGTGGCTGGGGCCAACGTCCTGACTTTC | CASSLSGVAGANVLTF
TRBJ2-5 | TRBV28 | NA | NA | 13 | TGTGCCAGCAGACCCGGGATGGTGGAGACCCAGTACTTC | CASRPGMVETQYF
TRBJ2-7 | TRBV24-1 | NA | NA | 12 | TGTGCCACCAGTCTAGGTTCCTACGAGCAGTACTTC | CATSLGSYEQYF
TRBJ1-6 | TRBV11-3 | NA | NA | 13 | TGTGCCAGCAGCTTAGATGCGCTTTCACCCCTCCACTTT | CASSLDALSPLHF
TRBJ2-5 | TRBV7-6 | NA | NA | 15 | TGTGCCAGCAGTTCAAACACAGGGAACCAAGAGACCCAGTACTTC | CASSSNTGNQETQYF
TRBJ2-3 | TRBV11-2 | NA | NA | 16 | TGTGCCAGCAGCTCGGGACTGATGCCTAGCACAGATACGCAGTATTTT | CASSSGLMPSTDTQYF
TRBJ1-1 | TRBV6-5 | NA | NA | 15 | TGTGCCAGCAGTTACGGGGACACCGTGAACACTGAAGCTTTCTTT | CASSYGDTVNTEAFF
TRBJ1-5 | TRBV27 | NA | NA | 15 | TGTGCCAGCAGTTTTCTTTGGATGAGGGATCAGCCCCAGCATTTT | CASSFLWMRDQPQHF
TRBJ1-1 | TRBV10-1 | few | NA | 13 | TGCGCCAGCAGTGAACCGGGTAACTCTGAAGCTTTCTTT | CASSEPGNSEAFF
TRBJ2-1 | TRBV6-2/TRBV6-3 | NA | NA | 14 | TGTGCCAGCAGTTACCCCTCGCAGGTCAATGAGCAGTTCTTC | CASSYPSQVNEQFF
TRBJ2-7 | TRBV18 | NA | TRBD2 | 14 | TGTGCCAGCTCACCTCCGGCCACACTAGCGGATCAGTACTTC | CASSPPATLADQYF
TRBJ2-5 | TRBV7-3 | NA | TRBD2 | 15 | TGTGCCAGCAGCTCCTTAGCGGGAGGGCGAGAGACCCAGTACTTC | CASSSLAGGRETQYF
TRBJ2-7 | TRBV6-2/TRBV6-3 | NA | NA | 14 | TGTGCCAGCAGTTACGGGACTGGGGGAGGTTCGCAGTACTTC | CASSYGTGGGSQYF
TRBJ1-5 | TRBV19 | NA | NA | 16 | TGTGCCAGTACCATGAAGCAGGGGAATAGCAATCAGCCCCAGCATTTT | CASTMKQGNSNQPQHF
TRBJ2-3 | TRBV11-2 | NA | TRBD2 | 18 | TGTGCCAGCAGCGCCCCCGGAGGGGTAGCGGGAGAGGCTGATACGCAGTATTTT | CASSAPGGVAGEADTQYF